This TCR beta chain was found in a study of beta chain features in type 1 diabetes. Study-level findings and limits: Among all four CD4+ subsets, Type 1 diabetes patients had TCRB CDR3s that were moderately but significantly shorter.

V shed 6 bases and J shed 11 bases, with 17 bases lying between them. This CDR3 is 13 amino acids long. Germline V gene sequence: CDR1 MNHEY, CDR2 SVGAGI. Investigators reverse transcribed all isolated RNA, so they sequenced expressed TCRB transcripts. Some 3.4 million reads were obtained on average from naive, central memory and regulatory T cell samples. Produced via immunoSEQ multiplex PCR; TCRdb's table is partial and in-frame only. The sample lists about 340,000 clones, less than 9.5% occurring once. Concerning this clone: What it binds is not known.

Sequencing was done on a sample of central memory CD4+ T cells from blood. V gene TRBV6-5 combines with J gene TRBJ1-5; D gene uncertain. The receptor comes from a young woman in good health. The CDR3 DNA sequence: TGTGCCAGCAGGCGAACCCGCTTTGGGGCCCAGCATTTT. Translating gives CASRRTRFGAQHF.